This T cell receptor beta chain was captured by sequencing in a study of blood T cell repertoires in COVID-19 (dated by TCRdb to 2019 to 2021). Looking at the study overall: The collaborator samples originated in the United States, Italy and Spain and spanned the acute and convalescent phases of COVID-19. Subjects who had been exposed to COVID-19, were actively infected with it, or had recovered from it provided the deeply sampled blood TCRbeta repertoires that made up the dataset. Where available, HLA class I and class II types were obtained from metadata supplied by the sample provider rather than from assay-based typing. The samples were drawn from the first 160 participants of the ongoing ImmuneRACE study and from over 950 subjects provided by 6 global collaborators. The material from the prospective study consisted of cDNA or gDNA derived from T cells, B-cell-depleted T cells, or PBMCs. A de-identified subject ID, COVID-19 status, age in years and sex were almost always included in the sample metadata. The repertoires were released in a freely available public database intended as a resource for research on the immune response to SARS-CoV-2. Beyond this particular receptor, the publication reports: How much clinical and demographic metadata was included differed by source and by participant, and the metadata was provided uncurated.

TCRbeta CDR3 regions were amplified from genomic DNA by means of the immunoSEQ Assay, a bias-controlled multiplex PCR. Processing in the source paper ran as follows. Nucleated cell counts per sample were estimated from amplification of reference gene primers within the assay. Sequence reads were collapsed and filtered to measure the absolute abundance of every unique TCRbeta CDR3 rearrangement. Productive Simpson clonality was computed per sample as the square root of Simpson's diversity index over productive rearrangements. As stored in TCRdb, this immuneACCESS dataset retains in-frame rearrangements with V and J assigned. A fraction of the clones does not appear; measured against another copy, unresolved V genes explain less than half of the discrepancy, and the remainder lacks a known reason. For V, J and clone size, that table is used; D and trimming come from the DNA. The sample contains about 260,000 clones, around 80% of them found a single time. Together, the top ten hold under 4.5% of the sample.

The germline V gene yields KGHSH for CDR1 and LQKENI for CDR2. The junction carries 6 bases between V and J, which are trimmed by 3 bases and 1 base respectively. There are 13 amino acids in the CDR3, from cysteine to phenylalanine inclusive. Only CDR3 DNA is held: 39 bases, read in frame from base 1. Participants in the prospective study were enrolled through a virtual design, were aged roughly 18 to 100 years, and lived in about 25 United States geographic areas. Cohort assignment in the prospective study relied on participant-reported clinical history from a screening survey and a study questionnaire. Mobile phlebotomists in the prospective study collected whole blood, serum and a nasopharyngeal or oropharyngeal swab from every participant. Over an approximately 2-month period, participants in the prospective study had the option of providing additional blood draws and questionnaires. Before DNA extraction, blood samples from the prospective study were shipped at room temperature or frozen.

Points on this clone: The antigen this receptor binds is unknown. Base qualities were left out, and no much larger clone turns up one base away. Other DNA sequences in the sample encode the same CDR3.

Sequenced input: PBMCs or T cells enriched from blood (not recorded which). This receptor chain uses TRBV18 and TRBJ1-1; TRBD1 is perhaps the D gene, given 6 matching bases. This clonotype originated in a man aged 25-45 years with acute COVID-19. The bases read TGTGCCAGCTCACCGGGACAGAACACTGAAGCTTTCTTT. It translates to CASSPGQNTEAFF.